The source of this T cell receptor (beta chain) is a study of blood T cell repertoires in COVID-19. V lost 6 bases, J lost 5 bases, and 14 bases lay in between. Germline V CDR1 and CDR2: SGHRS, YFSETQ. The CDR3 is 13 amino acids. In the original workflow: Amplification with reference gene primers provided the estimates of nucleated cell counts. Clones were sequenced by immunoSEQ multiplex PCR, and TCRdb holds only the in-frame ones, with some missing. V and J calls and clone size are those listed in that table; D and trimming were worked out from the DNA. The repertoire holds roughly 46,000 clones, with about 90% as singletons.

Sequenced input: peripheral blood. V and J are TRBV5-1 and TRBJ1-1; a possible D gene is TRBD1 (6 bases). This receptor was obtained from a human donor with active COVID-19. The donor label of this sample is uncertain. Here the CDR3 DNA reads TGCGCCAGCAACCGGGGGGCTGGGACTGAAGCTTTCTTT. Its translation: CASNRGAGTEAFF.